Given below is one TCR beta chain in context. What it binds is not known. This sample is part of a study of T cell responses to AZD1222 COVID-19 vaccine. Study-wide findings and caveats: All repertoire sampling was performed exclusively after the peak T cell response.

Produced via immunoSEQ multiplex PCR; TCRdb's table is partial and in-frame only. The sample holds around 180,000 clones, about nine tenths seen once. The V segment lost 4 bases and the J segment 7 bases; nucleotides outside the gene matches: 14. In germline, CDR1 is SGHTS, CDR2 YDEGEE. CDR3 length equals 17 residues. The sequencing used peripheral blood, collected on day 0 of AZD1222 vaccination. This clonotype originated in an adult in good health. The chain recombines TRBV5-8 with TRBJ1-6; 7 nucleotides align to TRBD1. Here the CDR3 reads CASSQTKGDRRNSPLHF. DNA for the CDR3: TGTGCCAGCAGCCAAACCAAGGGGGACAGAAGAAATTCACCCCTCCACTTT.